The rows below give T cell receptor beta chains drawn from one sample of a study of blood T cell repertoires in COVID-19. Generated by immunoSEQ multiplex PCR, the TCRdb table keeps only in-frame clones and is missing some. The table has roughly 100,000 clones, approximately 77% seen once. Sequencing used peripheral blood. These receptors all come from an elderly woman with acute or convalescent COVID-19. The CDR3 runs from the conserved cysteine through the conserved F or W. Each record gives: clone size, V gene, D gene, J gene, CDR3 DNA, CDR3 protein. D genes are given only for firm matches. Rows give clone size only sometimes, using once, few, many, or a class for an expanded clone.

few	TRBV28	TRBD1	TRBJ1-5	TGTGCCAGCAGTTTAGGGGACAGGGGACGCAATCAGCCCCAGCATTTT	CASSLGDRGRNQPQHF
few	TRBV10-3	-	TRBJ1-3	TGTGCCATCAGTGTACAGGTTTCTGGAAACACCATATATTTT	CAISVQVSGNTIYF
once	TRBV23-1	TRBD1	TRBJ2-5	TGCGCCAGCAGTCTCGGGACAGGGAGAGAGACCCAGTACTTC	CASSLGTGRETQYF
once	TRBV19	TRBD1	TRBJ1-5	TGTGCCAGTAGTATTAACAGGGGATACGACCAGCCCCAGCATTTT	CASSINRGYDQPQHF
-	TRBV28	-	TRBJ1-2	TGTGCCACTCCATCACCCACAGTTCCCTATGGCTACACCTTC	CATPSPTVPYGYTF
few	TRBV4-1	-	TRBJ1-5	TGCGCCAGCAGCCAAGACCTTATCAATCAGCCCCAGCATTTT	CASSQDLINQPQHF
-	TRBV5-5	TRBD2	TRBJ2-3	TGTGCCAGCAGACGTACCGGGACTATCCTCACAGATACGCAGTATTTT	CASRRTGTILTDTQYF
once	TRBV25-1	-	TRBJ1-4	TGTGCCAGCACCCGAGGTTTAAATGAAAAACTGTTTTTT	CASTRGLNEKLFF
-	TRBV5-1	TRBD1	TRBJ1-1	TGCGCCAGCAGCTTGACGGCAGGGGGAACTGAAGCTTTCTTT	CASSLTAGGTEAFF
-	TRBV28	-	TRBJ1-2	TGTGCCAGCTTGCTAAGGGGCATGGGGCATGGCTACACCTTC	CASLLRGMGHGYTF
-	TRBV7-9	TRBD1	TRBJ1-6	TGTGCCAGCAGCCCCAGGGGGCAAGAGTCACCCCTCCACTTT	CASSPRGQESPLHF
-	TRBV5-1	-	TRBJ2-3	TGCGCCAGCAGCCTGAGCGGCACAGATACGCAGTATTTT	CASSLSGTDTQYF
-	TRBV6-2/TRBV6-3	TRBD2	TRBJ2-7	TGTGCCAGCAGCTCAATTGGGACTAGTCGTTCCTACGAGCAGTACTTC	CASSSIGTSRSYEQYF
-	TRBV5-1	TRBD1	TRBJ2-1	TGCGCCAGCAGCACGGGACAGGGGGACTCTAATGAGCAGTTCTTC	CASSTGQGDSNEQFF
once	TRBV11-3	TRBD1	TRBJ1-2	TGTGCCAGCAACCGGTGGGACAGAGACTATGGCTACACCTTC	CASNRWDRDYGYTF
-	TRBV11-1	-	TRBJ1-2	TGTGCCAGCAGCTTCCCGGGGAGCTATGGCTACACCTTC	CASSFPGSYGYTF
-	TRBV5-1	-	TRBJ2-7	TGCGCCAGCAGCTTGGGTTCCGGGACTGAGTTGCACTTC	CASSLGSGTELHF
few	TRBV2	-	TRBJ1-5	TGTGCCAGCAGGCAGGGGTTTAATCAGCCCCAGCATTTT	CASRQGFNQPQHF
once	TRBV5-1	TRBD1	TRBJ1-2	TGCGCCAGCAGCTCCCACCAGGACAGGGGGAACTATGGCTACACCTTC	CASSSHQDRGNYGYTF
-	TRBV5-1	-	TRBJ1-1	TGCGCCAGCAGCTTGGGGGAGGGACACTATAACACTGAAGCTTTCTTT	CASSLGEGHYNTEAFF
-	TRBV3-1/TRBV3-2	-	TRBJ1-5	TGTGCCAGCAGCCTGTCCCAAAATCAGCCCCAGCATTTT	CASSLSQNQPQHF
-	TRBV29-1	TRBD2	TRBJ2-3	TGCAGCTTTTTTCGACTAGCTGGAGATACGCAGTATTTT	CSFFRLAGDTQYF
-	TRBV7-8	-	TRBJ1-2	TGTGCCAGCAGCTTCCCGGACGGGGGATCAGATGGCTACACCTTC	CASSFPDGGSDGYTF
-	TRBV9	-	TRBJ2-3	TGTGCCAGCAGCGTTCACCAGACCAACAGTGATACGCAGTATTTT	CASSVHQTNSDTQYF
-	TRBV6-6	TRBD1	TRBJ1-3	TGTGCCAGCAGTTACGACAGGGGGCTTTCTGGAAACACCATATATTTT	CASSYDRGLSGNTIYF
-	TRBV30	TRBD1	TRBJ1-2	TGTGCCTGGAGTTTCGGGACAGGGAACTATGGCTACACCTTC	CAWSFGTGNYGYTF
-	TRBV5-1	-	TRBJ1-4	TGCGCCAGCAGCTGGTGGTATCGGTCGAAGTTGTTTTTT	CASSWWYRSKLFF
few	TRBV2	TRBD1	TRBJ1-5	TGTGCCAGCAGTGAAGCACAGGGGCTTCAGCCCCAGCATTTT	CASSEAQGLQPQHF
-	TRBV19	TRBD2	TRBJ2-7	TGTGCCAGTAGTCCCATTGGCGGGGGATCCTACGAGCAGTACTTC	CASSPIGGGSYEQYF
-	TRBV6-5	TRBD1	TRBJ2-5	TGTGCCAGCAGGAAGACAGGGTCGGGAGAGACCCAGTACTTC	CASRKTGSGETQYF
few	TRBV6-4	-	TRBJ1-5	TGTGCCACCATAGCTTACGGGGGGCGGGGTCAGCCCCAGCATTTT	CATIAYGGRGQPQHF
-	TRBV27	TRBD2	TRBJ2-1	TGTGCCAGCAGTTTATTCACCGGGACTAGCCCAAATGAGCAGTTCTTC	CASSLFTGTSPNEQFF
-	TRBV18	TRBD1	TRBJ2-4	TGTGCCAGCTCACGGAGCCCGGGACAGATAAACCAAAACATTCAGTACTTC	CASSRSPGQINQNIQYF
-	TRBV9	-	TRBJ2-6	TGTGCCAGCAGCGTAGTGTTCTCCGGGGCCAACGTCCTGACTTTC	CASSVVFSGANVLTF
-	TRBV5-5	TRBD1	TRBJ1-4	TGTGCCAGCAGCATCCGGGACAGGGCCCCTAAACTGTTTTTT	CASSIRDRAPKLFF
-	TRBV7-9	TRBD2	TRBJ2-5	TGTGCCAGCAGCCGGACTAGCGGGAGCGAGACCCAGTACTTC	CASSRTSGSETQYF
-	TRBV4-3	-	TRBJ1-6	TGCGCCAGCAGCCAAGCCCCGCCGGGGAATTATAATTCACCCCTCCACTTT	CASSQAPPGNYNSPLHF
-	TRBV5-4	-	TRBJ1-2	TGTGCCAGCAGCTTTGGACAGACTGGTTCCTATGGCTACACCTTC	CASSFGQTGSYGYTF
many	TRBV6-5	-	TRBJ2-5	TGTGCCCGAGGGGGGGTCCCAGAGACCCAGTACTTC	CARGGVPETQYF
-	TRBV2	TRBD1	TRBJ1-2	TGTGCCAGCAGTTTTGACAGGGTCAACTATGGCTACACCTTC	CASSFDRVNYGYTF
-	TRBV3-1/TRBV3-2	TRBD1	TRBJ1-5	TGTGCCAGCAGCCAAGAGTGGACAGGGAAACAGCCCCAGCATTTT	CASSQEWTGKQPQHF
-	TRBV30	-	TRBJ1-3	TGTGCCTGGACGAGCTCTGGAAACACCATATATTTT	CAWTSSGNTIYF
-	TRBV21-1	-	TRBJ1-2	TGTGCCAGCAGCAAAGGAGACAGGGACGGCTACACCTTC	CASSKGDRDGYTF
-	TRBV18	TRBD1	TRBJ1-2	TGTGCCAGCTCACATGGACAGGAGGACGGCTACACCTTC	CASSHGQEDGYTF
-	TRBV4-3	-	TRBJ1-3	TGCGCCAGCAGCCAAGATTGGAGGGAGAGCGGAAACACCATATATTTT	CASSQDWRESGNTIYF
-	TRBV3-1/TRBV3-2	-	TRBJ2-1	TGTGCCAGCAGCCACCTAAGGGGTGAGCAGTTCTTC	CASSHLRGEQFF
-	TRBV28	-	TRBJ1-5	TGTGCCAGCAGTGCCAGGGGTGTCGGCAATCAGCCCCAGCATTTT	CASSARGVGNQPQHF
-	TRBV7-3	TRBD1	TRBJ1-1	TGTGCCAGCTCCTCCGGGACAGGGGGCACTGAAGCTTTCTTT	CASSSGTGGTEAFF
-	TRBV7-3	-	TRBJ2-2	TGTGCCAGCAGCTTAGGCCAGTCAAACACCGGGGAGCTGTTTTTT	CASSLGQSNTGELFF
-	TRBV30	-	TRBJ1-2	TGTGCCTGGAGTGTCAAGGACAGACTTTCTAACTATGGCTACACCTTC	CAWSVKDRLSNYGYTF
-	TRBV7-2	TRBD2	TRBJ2-1	TGTGCCAGCAGCAACGGACTAGCGGACTACAATGAGCAGTTCTTC	CASSNGLADYNEQFF
-	TRBV29-1	-	TRBJ1-2	TGCAGCGTTGACGGGGTGGGTGGCTATGGCTACACCTTC	CSVDGVGGYGYTF
-	TRBV30	-	TRBJ1-3	TGTGCCTGGACTCCCGACAGGCATGGGGACACCATATATTTT	CAWTPDRHGDTIYF
-	TRBV9	-	TRBJ1-1	TGTGCCAGCAGCTCGGACATCATGAACACTGAAGCTTTCTTT	CASSSDIMNTEAFF